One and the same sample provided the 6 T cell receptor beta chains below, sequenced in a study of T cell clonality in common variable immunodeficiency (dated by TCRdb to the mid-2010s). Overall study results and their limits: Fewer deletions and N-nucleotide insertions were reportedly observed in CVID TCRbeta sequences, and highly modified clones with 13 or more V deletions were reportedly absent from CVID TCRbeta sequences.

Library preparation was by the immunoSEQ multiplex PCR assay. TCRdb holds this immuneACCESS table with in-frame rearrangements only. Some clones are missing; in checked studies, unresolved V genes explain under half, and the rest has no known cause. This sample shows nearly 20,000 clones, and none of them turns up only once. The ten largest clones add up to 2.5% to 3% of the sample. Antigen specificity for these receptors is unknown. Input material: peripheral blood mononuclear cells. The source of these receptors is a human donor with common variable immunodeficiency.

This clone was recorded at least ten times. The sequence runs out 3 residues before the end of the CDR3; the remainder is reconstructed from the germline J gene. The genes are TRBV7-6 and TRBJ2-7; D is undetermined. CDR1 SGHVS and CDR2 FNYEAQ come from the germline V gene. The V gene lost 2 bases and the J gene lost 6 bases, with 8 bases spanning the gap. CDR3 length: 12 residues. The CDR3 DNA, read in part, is TGTGCCAGCAGCTTAATTGGCGGCGAG. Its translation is CASSLIGGE. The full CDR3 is CASSLIGGEQYF.

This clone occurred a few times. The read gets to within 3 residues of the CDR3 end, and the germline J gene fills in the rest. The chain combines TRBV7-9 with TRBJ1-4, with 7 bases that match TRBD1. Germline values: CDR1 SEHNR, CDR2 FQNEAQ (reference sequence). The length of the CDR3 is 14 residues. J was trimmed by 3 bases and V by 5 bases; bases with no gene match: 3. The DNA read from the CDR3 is TGTGCCAGCAGCCTGGACAGGTCTAATGAAAAA. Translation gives CASSLDRSNEK. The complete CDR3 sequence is CASSLDRSNEKLFF.

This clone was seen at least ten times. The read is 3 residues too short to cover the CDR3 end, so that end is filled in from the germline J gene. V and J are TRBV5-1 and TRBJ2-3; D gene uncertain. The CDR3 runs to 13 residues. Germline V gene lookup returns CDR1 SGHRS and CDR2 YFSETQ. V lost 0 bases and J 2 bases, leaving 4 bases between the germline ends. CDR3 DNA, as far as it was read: TGCGCCAGCAGCTTGGGACACACAGATACG. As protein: CASSLGHTDT. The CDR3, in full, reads CASSLGHTDTQYF.

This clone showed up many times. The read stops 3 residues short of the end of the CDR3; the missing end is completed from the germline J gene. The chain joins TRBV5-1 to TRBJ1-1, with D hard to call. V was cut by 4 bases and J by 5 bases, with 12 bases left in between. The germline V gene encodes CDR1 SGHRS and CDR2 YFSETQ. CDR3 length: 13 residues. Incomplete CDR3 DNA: TGCGCCAGCAGCCCAGGTGATGGGACTGAA. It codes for CASSPGDGTE. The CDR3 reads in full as CASSPGDGTEAFF.

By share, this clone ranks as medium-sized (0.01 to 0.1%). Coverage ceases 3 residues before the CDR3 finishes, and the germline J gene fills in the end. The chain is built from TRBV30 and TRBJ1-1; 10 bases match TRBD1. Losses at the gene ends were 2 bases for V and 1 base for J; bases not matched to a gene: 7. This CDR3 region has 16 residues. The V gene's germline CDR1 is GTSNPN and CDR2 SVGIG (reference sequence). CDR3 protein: CAWSRQGARANTEAFF. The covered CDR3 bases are TGTGCCTGGAGTCGACAGGGGGCGAGGGCGAACACTGAA.

The CDR3 loop reads CASSEGIGYRGGYTF. The CDR3 DNA, read in part, is TGTGCCAGCAGTGAAGGTATTGGCTACAGGGGTGGC. The V and J genes are TRBV2 and TRBJ1-2, with 7 bases that match TRBD1. The read ends 3 residues shy of where the CDR3 ends; the end is completed using the germline J gene. With V trimmed by 1 base and J by 7 bases, 9 bases remained unmatched. Germline CDR1 is SNHLY and CDR2 is FYNNEI. This CDR3 region has 15 residues.